Below, 29 T cell receptor beta chains from the same sample are listed, as sequenced in a study of PD-1 blockade in classical Hodgkin lymphoma. Sample time point: cycle 4 day 1 (C4D1), after five to seven weeks of nivolumab. Autologous stem cell transplantation was followed by relapse in every patient, and brentuximab vedotin exposure varied. CD8+ T cell isolation from thawed PBMCs was performed by magnetic negative selection. Generated by immunoSEQ multiplex PCR, the TCRdb table keeps only in-frame clones and is missing some. The table includes thousands of clones, approximately 68% detected once. Specimen: CD8+ T cells from blood, collected before the fourth cycle of nivolumab. The receptors derive from a human donor with classical Hodgkin lymphoma.

This chain connects TRBV2 to TRBJ1-6; D might be TRBD1 (6 bases). Trimming removed 3 bases at V and 0 bases at J, with 12 bases between. The CDR3 sequence is 17 residues long. Per germline, CDR1 SNHLY and CDR2 FYNNEI. CDR3 protein: CASSDDQGSSYNSPLHF. The CDR3 DNA sequence: TGTGCCAGCAGTGATGACCAGGGGAGCTCCTATAATTCACCCCTCCACTTT.

This clone turned up a few times. The rearrangement links TRBV2 to TRBJ2-7, with D possibly TRBD1 on 5 matching bases. The germline CDR1 and CDR2 sequences are SNHLY and FYNNEI. The CDR3 has 15 residues. Trimming took 5 bases from V and 3 from J, leaving 17 bases between them. CDR3 coding DNA: TGTGCCAGCAGTCCAGGGTTCAGTAAACACTACGAGCAGTACTTC. This codes for CASSPGFSKHYEQYF.

This chain links TRBV13 with TRBJ2-1; 13 bases line up with TRBD2. The V gene end was trimmed by 5 bases and the J gene end by 8 bases; junction bases not matched to a gene: 9. In germline, CDR1 is PRHDT, CDR2 FYEKMQ (reference sequence). The CDR3 is made up of 16 amino acids. CDR3 sequence reads: CASSTRTSGSIDEQFF. Written as DNA, the CDR3 is TGTGCCAGCAGCACGCGGACTAGCGGGAGTATCGATGAGCAGTTCTTC.

The chain combines TRBV7-8 with TRBJ2-1; 7 bases line up with TRBD2. Germline CDR1 reads SGHVS; CDR2 reads FQNEAQ. CDR3 length equals 15 residues. Germline trimming cut 5 bases from V and 3 bases from J; bases unmatched to any gene: 7. Here the CDR3 DNA reads TGTGCCAGCAGCGAGAAGACTAGCTTCTACAATGAGCAGTTCTTC. This gives the protein CASSEKTSFYNEQFF.

This clone came up a few times. This chain uses TRBV5-1 with TRBJ2-4, with 8 bases matching TRBD2. Trimming at V came to 3 bases and at J to 1 base, leaving 15 bases not matched to a gene. The CDR3 consists of 19 residues. Germline assignment: CDR1 SGHRS and CDR2 YFSETQ. CDR3 residues: CASSWNPGLEGRAKNIQYF. CDR3 nucleotides: TGCGCCAGCAGCTGGAATCCGGGACTAGAGGGTAGGGCCAAAAACATTCAGTACTTC.

The chain has TRBV7-6 and TRBJ2-3; the D is unclear. Germline loops: CDR1 SGHVS, CDR2 FNYEAQ. Trimming removed 6 bases from V and 0 bases from J, with 4 bases in between. CDR3 length: 12 residues. CDR3 in amino acids: CASSLSTDTQYF. The DNA for the CDR3 is TGTGCCAGCAGTTTAAGCACAGATACGCAGTATTTT.

The rearrangement uses TRBV10-1 and TRBJ2-2; the match to TRBD2 covers 10 bases. Germline trimming cut 0 bases from V and 5 bases from J; bases unmatched to any gene: 9. Germline CDR1 and CDR2: WNHNN and SYGVQD (reference sequence). The CDR3 totals 18 residues. CDR3 sequence (DNA): TGCGCCAGCAGTGAGTCAGGCCTAGCGGGAGTGTTAACCGGGGAGCTGTTTTTT. Protein: CASSESGLAGVLTGELFF.

The rearrangement uses TRBV7-8 and TRBJ1-1; D perhaps matches TRBD1 (5 bases). CDR3 length: 16 residues. Germline V gene lookup returns CDR1 SGHVS and CDR2 FQNEAQ. Trimming pared 5 bases from V and 1 base from J, leaving 17 bases between. CDR3 in DNA: TGTGCCAGCAGCAATCCTTCTGACAGCGCGAACACTGAAGCTTTCTTT. Residues: CASSNPSDSANTEAFF.

The J gene is TRBJ2-5, the V gene TRBV7-9, with TRBD2 identical over 10 bases. The J call is doubtful: the DNA matches TRBJ2-7 better. The CDR3 has 16 residues. The germline V gene has CDR1 SEHNR and CDR2 FQNEAQ (reference sequence). In nucleotides, the CDR3 is TGTGCCAGCAGCCCTCGAACTAGCGGGGCACCCTACGAGCAGTACTTC. Amino acid sequence: CASSPRTSGAPYEQYF.

This chain joins TRBV5-1 and TRBJ2-7; TRBD1 is a possible D gene (5 bases). Germline lookup yields CDR1 SGHRS and CDR2 YFSETQ. Between the trimmed V and J ends, which lost 4 bases and 5 bases, there was a span of 22 bases. There are 16 residues in the CDR3. The CDR3 DNA follows: TGCGCCAGCAGCGCAGTTCAGGGTCTTAGGGCCCACGAGCAGTACTTC. It encodes CASSAVQGLRAHEQYF.

The chain recombines TRBV11-2 with TRBJ2-3, with TRBD2 as a possible D gene (5 bases). Germline V gives CDR1 SGHAT, CDR2 FQNNGV. Trimming shortened V by 3 bases and J by 0 bases, and 10 bases separated the two germline ends. The CDR3 runs to 15 residues. The CDR3 protein is CASSLTDSSTDTQYF. CDR3 in DNA: TGTGCCAGCAGCTTGACGGACTCGAGCACAGATACGCAGTATTTT.

The genes are TRBV7-9 and TRBJ1-1; a possible D gene is TRBD1 (5 bases). Germline assignment: CDR1 SEHNR and CDR2 FQNEAQ (reference sequence). The CDR3 length is 14 residues. The V end was cut by 1 base, the J end by 6 bases, with 12 bases between. The CDR3 loop reads CASSLEQAGPEAFF. CDR3 coding DNA: TGTGCCAGCAGCTTAGAACAGGCGGGACCTGAAGCTTTCTTT.

The rearrangement joins TRBV6-1 to TRBJ1-2, with D unclear. CDR1 MNHNS and CDR2 SASEGT come from the germline V gene. V lost 0 bases and J lost 2, with 7 bases in between. The CDR3 covers 14 residues. In nucleotides, the CDR3 is TGTGCCAGCAGTGAAGCGCGAGGAAACTATGGCTACACCTTC. As protein: CASSEARGNYGYTF.

The chain has TRBV7-8 and TRBJ2-1, with TRBD2 as a possible D gene (5 bases). CDR3 length equals 13 residues. V was shortened by 1 base and J by 6 bases, with 7 bases between the two germline ends. Germline V CDR1 and CDR2: SGHVS, FQNEAQ. Here the CDR3 reads CASSLGLANEQFF. The CDR3, as DNA: TGTGCCAGCAGCTTAGGGCTAGCCAATGAGCAGTTCTTC. Combining the CDR3 with reference TRBV7-8 and TRBJ2-1 gives the whole variable domain GAGVSQSPRYKVAKRGQDVALRCDPISGHVSLFWYQQALGQGPEFLTYFQNEAQLDKSGLPSDRFFAERPEGSVSTLKIQRTQQEDSAVYLCASSLGLANEQFFGPGTRLTVL.

The chain employs TRBV7-9 and TRBJ1-5, with D possibly being TRBD1 (5 bases). From germline, CDR1 is SEHNR and CDR2 FQNEAQ (reference sequence). The CDR3 length is 13 residues. V was pared by 5 bases and J by 1 base, with 6 bases between. The CDR3 sequence: CASSKGSNQPQHF. The DNA of the CDR3 is TGTGCCAGCAGCAAGGGGAGCAATCAGCCCCAGCATTTT.

The chain combines TRBV7-9 with TRBJ2-7; D is uncertain. Deletions cut 1 base from V and 0 bases from J, with 7 bases between. CDR3 length equals 14 residues. Germline values: CDR1 SEHNR, CDR2 FQNEAQ (reference sequence). The CDR3 spells CASSLVGNSYEQYF. CDR3 DNA: TGTGCCAGCAGCTTAGTTGGGAACTCCTACGAGCAGTACTTC.

This chain links TRBV28 with TRBJ2-3; TRBD2 matches 10 bases. Germline CDR1 reads MDHEN; CDR2 reads SYDVKM. Trimming cost V 5 bases and J 3 bases; bases outside gene matches: 20. CDR3 length equals 20 residues. CDR3 loop: CASSGQGLAEYPKYTDTQYF. The CDR3 nucleotides read TGTGCCAGCAGTGGGCAAGGACTAGCGGAGTACCCCAAATATACAGATACGCAGTATTTT.

The V and J genes are TRBV6-5 and TRBJ2-5, with 9 bases matching TRBD1. The CDR3 length is 13 residues. The trim removed 10 bases at V and 3 bases at J, leaving 6 bases unmatched. Germline V gives CDR1 MNHEY, CDR2 SVGAGI. The chain's CDR3 is CATNRGPEETQYF. Here the CDR3 DNA reads TGTGCCACGAACAGGGGGCCTGAAGAGACCCAGTACTTC.

V is TRBV9 and J is TRBJ1-2; TRBD1 agrees at 7 bases. V shed 3 bases, J shed 9 bases, and the junction held 14 bases outside the gene matches. This CDR3 spans 15 amino acids. Germline V gene data show CDR1 as SGDLS and CDR2 as YYNGEE. The CDR3 nucleotides read TGTGCCAGCAGCGACCGACAGGGACCGGGCGCTCGCTACACCTTC. Its protein is CASSDRQGPGARYTF.

The chain employs TRBV2 and TRBJ2-1; 10 bases agree with TRBD2. Trimming took 3 bases from V and 2 from J; bases not matched to a gene: 1. CDR1 is SNHLY and CDR2 is FYNNEI in the germline V gene. The CDR3 covers 15 residues. The CDR3 loop is CASSDTSGTYNEQFF. CDR3 bases: TGTGCCAGCAGTGACACTAGCGGGACCTACAATGAGCAGTTCTTC.

This chain uses TRBV27 with TRBJ2-7; 12 positions match TRBD1. The CDR3 runs 15 residues. CDR1 and CDR2 from the germline V gene are MNHEY and SMNVEV (reference sequence). V lost 3 bases to trimming and J lost 7 bases; unmatched junction nucleotides: 7. CDR3 region: CASSFRGQGAPEQYF. In nucleotides, the CDR3 is TGTGCCAGCAGTTTCCGGGGACAGGGGGCGCCTGAGCAGTACTTC.

This clone was counted once. This chain uses TRBV15 with TRBJ2-5; D is possibly TRBD2 (7 bases). The CDR3 runs 15 residues. The germline gives CDR1 LNHNV, CDR2 YYDKDF (reference sequence). V lost 0 bases and J lost 4, with 12 bases in between. The CDR3 region has the DNA TGTGCCACCAGCAGAGAAGGGGGGGCAGGAGAGACCCAGTACTTC. Its protein is CATSREGGAGETQYF.

This chain links TRBV6-5 with TRBJ1-2; 9 bases are shared with TRBD1. The V segment lost 1 base and the J segment 6 bases; nucleotides outside the gene matches: 6. The germline V gene has CDR1 MNHEY and CDR2 SVGAGI. The CDR3 has 15 residues. This CDR3 reads CASSYYSGQGNGYTF. As DNA, the CDR3 is TGTGCCAGCAGTTACTATTCAGGACAGGGGAATGGCTACACCTTC.

In its sample, this clone was seen once. V is TRBV14 and J is TRBJ2-7; D perhaps matches TRBD2 (6 bases). The CDR3 extends over 16 amino acids. Trimming took off 1 base at V and 4 bases at J, with 17 bases between the two ends. CDR1 SGHDN and CDR2 FVKESK come from the germline V gene. CDR3 DNA sequence: TGTGCCAGCAGCCAAGGGTGGGGGACCGGGGGATACGAGCAGTACTTC. It is translated as CASSQGWGTGGYEQYF.

This chain links TRBV19 with TRBJ2-3, with 7 bases lining up with TRBD1. With 5 bases clipped from V and 1 base from J, the junction kept 3 bases outside the gene matches. Germline CDR1 LNHDA, CDR2 SQIVND (reference sequence). CDR3 length equals 14 residues. Here the CDR3 reads CASSDRVRTDTQYF. As DNA, the CDR3 is TGTGCCAGTAGTGACAGGGTACGCACAGATACGCAGTATTTT.

The chain is built from TRBV5-1 and TRBJ2-7; the match to TRBD2 covers 7 bases. J lost 7 bases, V lost 1 base, and 8 bases had no gene match. The germline CDR1 and CDR2 sequences are SGHRS and YFSETQ. The CDR3 is 14 amino acids. The CDR3 sequence is CASSLTPAGDEQYF. CDR3 sequence (DNA): TGCGCCAGCAGCTTGACGCCGGCGGGGGATGAGCAGTACTTC.

This chain connects TRBV27 to TRBJ2-3; D is possibly TRBD2 (5 bases). Per germline, CDR1 MNHEY and CDR2 SMNVEV (reference sequence). This CDR3 is built from 14 residues. Trimming took 5 bases from V and 1 from J, leaving 10 bases between them. The CDR3 sequence: CASSQSAGTDTQYF. The CDR3 DNA is TGTGCCAGCAGTCAATCAGCGGGCACAGATACGCAGTATTTT.

This chain joins TRBV7-9 and TRBJ2-7, with D maybe TRBD1 (7 bases). The CDR3 spans 15 residues. Trimming left V 4 bases short and J 3 bases short, with 16 bases between. Germline V gene data show CDR1 as SEHNR and CDR2 as FQNEAQ (reference sequence). CDR3 nucleotides: TGTGCCAGCAGCTCTGGCGGGACAGAGGGCTACGAGCAGTACTTC. This encodes CASSSGGTEGYEQYF.

This chain joins TRBV19 and TRBJ1-2; D might be TRBD1 (6 bases). The CDR3 is 14 residues long. Trimming took 3 bases from V and 6 from J, leaving 14 bases between them. From germline, CDR1 is LNHDA and CDR2 SQIVND (reference sequence). CDR3 protein: CASSIPRGLDGYTF. The CDR3 DNA reads as TGTGCCAGTAGTATCCCCAGGGGCCTGGATGGCTACACCTTC.